What follows describes a single T cell receptor beta chain. The sample originates from a study of T cell changes during pregnancy in multiple sclerosis. Per the germline V gene, CDR1 is MRHNA and CDR2 is SNTAGT. V lost 2 bases, J lost 5 bases, and 4 bases lay in between. CDR3 length: 11 residues. Here immunoSEQ multiplex PCR was the method, and the copy in TCRdb shows in-frame clones only, minus some. The repertoire has roughly 40,000 clones, around 90% of them found once; the top ten carry around 1.2%. The clonotype was recovered from a female donor with multiple sclerosis, enrolled in a pregnancy study. Specimen: peripheral blood, collected before pregnancy. The chain carries TRBV6-4 and TRBJ2-7; D gene uncertain. The CDR3 sequence is CASSDGHEQYF. In nucleotides, the CDR3 is TGTGCCAGCAGTGACGGGCACGAGCAGTACTTC.